One sample yielded the 16 T cell receptor beta chains listed below, sequenced in a study of vaccination effects on CD4 cells after COVID-19. Their antigens remain unidentified. Assay used: immunoSEQ multiplex PCR; TCRdb lists only in-frame clones, some missing. The table has some 74,000 clones, approximately 81% seen once. Antigen-specific CD4+ T cells expanded by the ViraFEST assay with viral peptide pools were then sequenced. CD4+ T cell isolation took place after approximately 11 days of culture. Vaccination of participants consisted of two doses of either the BNT162b2 or mRNA-1273 vaccine. The input for sequencing was CD4+ T cells from PBMCs cultured with HCoV-229E spike peptides, taken after COVID-19 vaccination. The source of these receptors is a human donor who received a COVID-19 vaccine.

This chain uses TRBV3-1 (or the pseudogene TRBV3-2) with TRBJ2-2; 13 bases are a match to TRBD2. The V gene end was trimmed by 4 bases and the J gene end by 4 bases; junction bases not matched to a gene: 6. This CDR3 contains 17 residues. Germline V CDR1 and CDR2: LGHDT, YNNKEL (reference sequence). DNA of the CDR3: TGTGCCAGCAGCCCAGGGACTAGCGGGGTCATCACCGGGGAGCTGTTTTTT. It codes for CASSPGTSGVITGELFF.

The chain uses TRBV10-3 and TRBJ1-1; TRBD1 matches 8 bases. CDR3 length: 17 residues. The germline gives CDR1 ENHRY, CDR2 SYGVKD. J was trimmed by 1 base and V by 6 bases; bases with no gene match: 13. CDR3 in amino acids: CAIRRGQGDSPNTEAFF. CDR3 coding DNA: TGTGCCATCAGACGAGGACAGGGAGACTCGCCGAACACTGAAGCTTTCTTT.

The J gene is TRBJ2-2, the V gene TRBV7-2; D may be TRBD2 (5 bases). The CDR3 length is 16 residues. V lost 5 bases, J lost 5 bases, and 18 bases lay in between. Germline V gene sequence: CDR1 SGHTA, CDR2 FQGNSA. CDR3 sequence reads: CASSPDYGRPTGELFF. The CDR3 nucleotides are TGTGCCAGCAGCCCCGACTATGGACGACCGACCGGGGAGCTGTTTTTT.

This clone was found once. The CDR3 DNA reads as TGTGCCAGCAGCCCCAGACAGGGAGGGGGCTACACCTTC. Translation: CASSPRQGGGYTF. The chain employs TRBV5-6 and TRBJ1-2; TRBD1 agrees at 7 bases. The CDR3 is 13 amino acids. V lost 4 bases and J lost 8; bases outside the gene matches: 8. Per germline, CDR1 SGHDT and CDR2 YYEEEE.

This clone was observed a few times. The genes are TRBV5-1 and TRBJ1-6; D is uncertain. Trimming removed 2 bases from V and 6 bases from J, with 9 bases in between. Germline CDR1 reads SGHRS; CDR2 reads YFSETQ. The CDR3 sequence is 14 residues long. Here the CDR3 reads CASSFDRRNSPLHF. CDR3 bases: TGCGCCAGCAGCTTTGACCGTCGTAATTCACCCCTCCACTTT.

The J gene is TRBJ2-1, the V gene TRBV19; 9 bases fit TRBD1. CDR1 LNHDA and CDR2 SQIVND come from the germline V gene (reference sequence). The CDR3 consists of 15 residues. Losses at the gene ends were 7 bases for V and 4 bases for J; bases not matched to a gene: 8. CDR3 sequence (DNA): TGTGCCAGTAATCCGGCTGGACAGGGGTACAATGAGCAGTTCTTC. Encoded protein: CASNPAGQGYNEQFF.

This sequence joins TRBV9 and TRBJ2-1; a weak D match, TRBD2 (6 bases). Germline V gene sequence: CDR1 SGDLS, CDR2 YYNGEE. This CDR3 region has 15 residues. The ends were cut back, 3 bases at V and 5 bases at J, with 15 bases in the middle. The CDR3 DNA reads TGTGCCAGCAGCGGCAGACTAGTTGGGAACAATGAGCAGTTCTTC. Translated, it gives CASSGRLVGNNEQFF.

V and J are TRBV18 and TRBJ2-3; D possibly corresponds to TRBD2 (6 bases). The V gene lost 6 bases and the J gene lost 3 bases, with 16 bases spanning the gap. This CDR3 is built from 15 residues. CDR1 KGHSH and CDR2 LQKENI come from the germline V gene. In DNA form, the CDR3 reads TGTGCCAGCTCTCAGAGTATCGGGGGTACAGATACGCAGTATTTT. Amino acid sequence: CASSQSIGGTDTQYF.

This chain joins TRBV19 and TRBJ1-1; 9 bases align to TRBD1. This CDR3 contains 13 residues. Trimming at V came to 6 bases and at J to 5 bases, leaving 4 bases not matched to a gene. Germline lookup yields CDR1 LNHDA and CDR2 SQIVND (reference sequence). The CDR3 loop reads CASRGTGMTEAFF. The CDR3, as DNA: TGTGCCAGTAGAGGGACAGGGATGACTGAAGCTTTCTTT.

V is TRBV6-4 and J is TRBJ2-7, with D perhaps assigned TRBD1 or TRBD2 (6 bases each). CDR3 length: 15 residues. Germline V gene lookup returns CDR1 MRHNA and CDR2 SNTAGT. Trimming stripped 2 bases from V and 0 bases from J, with 11 bases between. Here the CDR3 reads CASSDGGPSSYEQYV. CDR3 in DNA: TGTGCCAGCAGTGACGGGGGGCCCAGCTCCTACGAGCAGTACGTC.

DNA of the CDR3: TGTGCCAGCAGTCCGACTAGCGGGGGATACTACGAGCAGTACGTC. This sequence encodes CASSPTSGGYYEQYV. V usage is TRBV6-5 and J usage is TRBJ2-7, with 12 bases identical to TRBD2. Trimming cost V 5 bases and J 3 bases; bases outside gene matches: 5. CDR3 length: 15 residues. Germline assignment: CDR1 MNHEY and CDR2 SVGAGI.

This chain joins TRBV19 and TRBJ2-3; weak D call: TRBD2 (6 bases). Looked up from germline, CDR1 is LNHDA and CDR2 is SQIVND (reference sequence). This CDR3 comprises 16 residues. The V and J ends lost 4 bases and 5 bases respectively, with 19 bases between them. CDR3 coding DNA: TGTGCCAGTAGTACGAGGAAATCCACAGCGGGAGATACGCAGTATTTT. It translates to CASSTRKSTAGDTQYF.

The chain couples TRBV14 to TRBJ1-3; unclear D gene. V gave up 3 bases and J gave up 0 bases, with 9 bases separating them. Germline V gene sequence: CDR1 SGHDN, CDR2 FVKESK. The CDR3 is made up of 15 amino acids. CDR3 sequence: CASSHFRSSGNTIYF. The CDR3 DNA sequence: TGTGCCAGCAGCCACTTCAGAAGCTCTGGAAACACCATATATTTT.

The chain employs TRBV3-1 (or the pseudogene TRBV3-2) and TRBJ2-3, with 14 bases aligning to TRBD2. Germline lookup yields CDR1 LGHDT and CDR2 YNNKEL (reference sequence). V lost 10 bases, J lost 2 bases, and 2 bases stayed unmatched. The CDR3 covers 14 residues. CDR3 residues: CAMGLAGDTDTQYF. CDR3 DNA sequence: TGTGCCATGGGACTAGCGGGGGACACAGATACGCAGTATTTT.

CDR3: CASSIGQGSSYNSPLHF. CDR3 DNA: TGTGCCAGTAGTATCGGACAGGGCAGCTCCTATAATTCACCCCTCCACTTT. V usage is TRBV19 and J usage is TRBJ1-6; 8 nucleotides align to TRBD1. Per the germline V gene, CDR1 is LNHDA and CDR2 is SQIVND (reference sequence). This CDR3 region has 17 residues. V trimming: 3 bases; J trimming: 0 bases; junction bases outside the gene matches: 4. Using reference TRBV19 and TRBJ1-6 for the parts outside the CDR3, the full variable domain is DGGITQSPKYLFRKEGQNVTLSCEQNLNHDAMYWYRQDPGQGLRLIYYSQIVNDFQKGDIAEGYSVSREKKESFPLTVTSAQKNPTAFYLCASSIGQGSSYNSPLHFGNGTRLTVT.

This clone has just a few counts. CDR3 DNA: TGTGCCAGCAGAATCGGCGGGGAGCTGTTTTTT. As protein: CASRIGGELFF. The V and J genes are TRBV2 and TRBJ2-2, with D unresolved. This CDR3 has 11 residues. Trimming left V 6 bases short and J 7 bases short, with 6 bases between. Per the germline V gene, CDR1 is SNHLY and CDR2 is FYNNEI.